These 14 T cell receptor beta chains came from one sample sequenced in a study of blood T cell repertoires in COVID-19. Assay: immunoSEQ multiplex PCR; the TCRdb copy retains only in-frame clones and omits some. The sample has approximately 230,000 clones, approximately 90% seen once. Sequencing was carried out using peripheral blood. These receptor sequences come from a woman in her thirties or forties who had recovered from COVID-19.

The chain employs TRBV10-3 and TRBJ1-2; D not certain. The CDR3 has 13 amino acids. Germline CDR1 reads ENHRY; CDR2 reads SYGVKD. Trimming took 0 bases from V and 4 from J, leaving 6 bases between them. Here the CDR3 reads CAISESILYGYTF. DNA of the CDR3: TGTGCCATCAGTGAGTCGATACTCTATGGCTACACCTTC.

This sequence joins TRBV6-2 or TRBV6-3 and TRBJ2-2, with 9 positions matching TRBD2. V lost 2 bases to trimming and J lost 5 bases; unmatched junction nucleotides: 18. The CDR3 is made up of 20 amino acids. From germline, CDR1 is MNHEY and CDR2 SVGEGT. CDR3 loop: CASSYPGQVRLAGATGELFF. The CDR3 DNA follows: TGTGCCAGCAGTTACCCCGGACAGGTTCGCTTAGCGGGGGCGACCGGGGAGCTGTTTTTT.

V gene TRBV28 combines with J gene TRBJ1-5, with TRBD1 matching 8 bases. CDR3 length: 15 residues. Germline CDR1 is MDHEN and CDR2 is SYDVKM. Trimming removed 5 bases from V and 0 bases from J; junction bases left unmatched: 3. The CDR3 DNA sequence: TGTGCCAGCAGTGAGACAGGGGTTAGCAATCAGCCCCAGCATTTT. Its protein product is CASSETGVSNQPQHF. The variable domain in full, with the rest retrieved from reference TRBV28 and TRBJ1-5, is DVKVTQSSRYLVKRTGEKVFLECVQDMDHENMFWYRQDPGLGLRLIYFSYDVKMKEKGDIPEGYSVSREKKERFSLILESASTNQTSMYLCASSETGVSNQPQHFGDGTRLSIL.

The rearrangement links TRBV4-3 to TRBJ1-6; D perhaps matches TRBD1 (6 bases). Between the trimmed V and J ends, which lost 6 bases and 5 bases, there was a span of 14 bases. CDR3 length: 15 residues. CDR1 and CDR2 from the germline V gene are LGHNA and YSLEER. The CDR3 bases are TGCGCCAGCAGTCCAACAGGGAACAATAATTCACCCCTCCACTTT. Encoded protein: CASSPTGNNNSPLHF.

The chain links TRBV6-5 to TRBJ1-4; 9 bases are a match to TRBD1. J lost 1 base, V lost 10 bases, and 7 bases had no gene match. CDR1 MNHEY and CDR2 SVGAGI come from the germline V gene. The CDR3 extends over 15 amino acids. The CDR3 DNA follows: TGTGCCATCCTGGACAGGGGTCGAACTAATGAAAAACTGTTTTTT. Its protein product is CAILDRGRTNEKLFF.

This clone was picked up a small number of times. V is TRBV30 and J is TRBJ1-5, with D unresolved. Germline CDR1 and CDR2: GTSNPN and SVGIG (reference sequence). The CDR3 consists of 13 residues. Trimming stripped 5 bases from V and 4 bases from J, with 12 bases between. CDR3 amino acids: CAWGDSGNQPQHF. The CDR3 coding sequence is TGTGCCTGGGGCGATTCGGGGAATCAGCCCCAGCATTTT.

The J gene is TRBJ2-5, the V gene TRBV6-5; 7 positions match TRBD1. The CDR3 spans 15 residues. Germline CDR1 reads MNHEY; CDR2 reads SVGAGI. V dropped 2 bases and J dropped 4; count of bases not matched to a gene: 7. The CDR3 coding sequence is TGTGCCAGCAGTTACCCACAGGGGTGGGGAGAGACCCAGTACTTC. Translation: CASSYPQGWGETQYF.

The chain has TRBV19 and TRBJ1-1; no clear D. V shed 0 bases and J shed 6 bases, with 11 bases lying between them. From germline, CDR1 is LNHDA and CDR2 SQIVND (reference sequence). The CDR3 runs 14 residues. The CDR3 spells CASSIDRWQAEAFF. The CDR3 DNA follows: TGTGCCAGTAGTATAGATCGGTGGCAGGCTGAAGCTTTCTTT.

The V call is TRBV12-3 or TRBV12-4, the J call TRBJ2-5; D unresolved. Trimming removed 3 bases from V and 5 bases from J, with 10 bases in between. The CDR3 sequence is 13 residues long. CDR3 sequence reads: CASSFYPLETQYF. DNA for the CDR3: TGTGCCAGCAGTTTCTATCCTTTGGAGACCCAGTACTTC.

A single count supports this clone. J is TRBJ2-3 and V is TRBV7-8, with TRBD2 identical over 7 bases. The CDR3 has 16 residues. Germline V gives CDR1 SGHVS, CDR2 FQNEAQ. The junction had 6 bases not matched to a gene; V was cut back by 2 bases and J by 1 base. The CDR3 coding sequence is TGTGCCAGCAGCTTATGGTTTACTAGCGGCACAGATACGCAGTATTTT. Encoded protein: CASSLWFTSGTDTQYF.

The chain joins TRBV3-1 (or the pseudogene TRBV3-2) to TRBJ1-2, with TRBD1 matching 12 bases. The CDR3 has 18 amino acids. Germline CDR1 LGHDT, CDR2 YNNKEL (reference sequence). Germline trimming cut 4 bases from V and 0 bases from J; bases unmatched to any gene: 9. The CDR3 DNA reads TGTGCCAGCAGCCCCCCTTGGGACAGGGGGCCTGCTAACTATGGCTACACCTTC. This encodes CASSPPWDRGPANYGYTF.

The chain is built from TRBV5-4 and TRBJ2-7, with TRBD2 as a possible D gene (6 bases). Per germline, CDR1 SGHNT and CDR2 YYREEE (reference sequence). Trimming stripped 1 base from V and 3 bases from J, with 17 bases between. CDR3 size: 16 residues. Written as DNA, the CDR3 is TGTGCCAGCAGCTTGTATTCCGGGAGTGGGATCTACGAGCAGTACTTC. Protein: CASSLYSGSGIYEQYF.

The chain links TRBV28 to TRBJ2-7; 8 bases fit TRBD1. With 3 bases clipped from V and 5 bases from J, the junction kept 15 bases outside the gene matches. The CDR3 has 17 amino acids. Germline V gene data show CDR1 as MDHEN and CDR2 as SYDVKM. CDR3 DNA sequence: TGTGCCAGCAGTTTGGTCAAGCGACAGGGGCTCGTGGACGAGCAGTACTTC. Its protein product is CASSLVKRQGLVDEQYF. Drawing the rest from reference TRBV28 and TRBJ2-7, the complete variable domain is DVKVTQSSRYLVKRTGEKVFLECVQDMDHENMFWYRQDPGLGLRLIYFSYDVKMKEKGDIPEGYSVSREKKERFSLILESASTNQTSMYLCASSLVKRQGLVDEQYFGPGTRLTVT.

The J gene is TRBJ2-1, the V gene TRBV3-1 (or the pseudogene TRBV3-2), with TRBD2 matching over 10 bases. Germline V lookup: CDR1 LGHDT, CDR2 YNNKEL (reference sequence). CDR3 length: 17 amino acids. V dropped 2 bases and J dropped 5; count of bases not matched to a gene: 9. CDR3 sequence: CASSQPTGTSVNNEQFF. In nucleotides, the CDR3 is TGTGCCAGCAGCCAACCGACCGGGACTAGCGTTAACAATGAGCAGTTCTTC.